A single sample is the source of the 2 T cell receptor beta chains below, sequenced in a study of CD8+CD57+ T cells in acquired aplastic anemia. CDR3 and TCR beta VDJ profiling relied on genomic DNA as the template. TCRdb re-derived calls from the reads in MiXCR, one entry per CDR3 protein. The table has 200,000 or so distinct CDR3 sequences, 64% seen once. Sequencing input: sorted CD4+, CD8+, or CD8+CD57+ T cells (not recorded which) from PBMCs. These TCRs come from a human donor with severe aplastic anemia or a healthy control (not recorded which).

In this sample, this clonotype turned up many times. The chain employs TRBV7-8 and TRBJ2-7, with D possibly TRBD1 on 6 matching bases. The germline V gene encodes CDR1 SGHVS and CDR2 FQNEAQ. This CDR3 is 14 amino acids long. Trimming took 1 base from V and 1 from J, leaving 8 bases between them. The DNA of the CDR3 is TGTGCCAGCAGCTTAGAAGGGACATCCTACGAGCAGTACTTC. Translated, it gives CASSLEGTSYEQYF. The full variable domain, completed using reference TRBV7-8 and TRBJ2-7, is GAGVSQSPRYKVAKRGQDVALRCDPISGHVSLFWYQQALGQGPEFLTYFQNEAQLDKSGLPSDRFFAERPEGSVSTLKIQRTQQEDSAVYLCASSLEGTSYEQYFGPGTRLTVT.

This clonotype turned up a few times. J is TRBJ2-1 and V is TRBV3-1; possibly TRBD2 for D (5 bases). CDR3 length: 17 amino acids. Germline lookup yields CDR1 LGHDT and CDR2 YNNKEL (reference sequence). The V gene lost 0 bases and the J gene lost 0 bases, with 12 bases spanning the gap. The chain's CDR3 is CASSQDSGRVSYNEQFF. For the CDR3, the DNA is TGTGCCAGCAGCCAAGATAGTGGGCGGGTCTCCTACAATGAGCAGTTCTTC.